This is a list of T cell receptor beta chains from one sample in a study of shared clonotypes between healthy human individuals. Using immunoSEQ multiplex PCR, the repertoire was profiled, and TCRdb retains in-frame clones only, with some absent. The sample yields some 2 million clones, roughly 94% seen once. Material for sequencing was naive CD4+ T cells sorted from blood. The receptors originated from a man between 18 and 35 years old in good health. CDR3s include the opening cysteine and the closing phenylalanine or tryptophan. A D gene is named only where the DNA matches it firmly. Clone sizes are given selectively: once, few, many, or a class where the clone is expanded.

clone_size,j_call,v_call,d_call,cdr3_nt,cdr3_aa
many,TRBJ1-1,TRBV7-9,.,TGTGCCAGCAGCTTAGGACACCTGAACACTGAAGCTTTCTTT,CASSLGHLNTEAFF
.,TRBJ1-5,TRBV6-1,TRBD1,TGTGCCAGCAGTGAAGCTCCAGGGGGCGGGGACCAGCCCCAGCATTTT,CASSEAPGGGDQPQHF
.,TRBJ1-1,TRBV10-3,.,TGTGCCATCAGTAGACAGGTGAACACTGAAGCTTTCTTT,CAISRQVNTEAFF
.,TRBJ1-4,TRBV6-6,TRBD1,TGTGCCAGCAGTAAACAGGGGCTTAATGAAAAACTGTTTTTT,CASSKQGLNEKLFF
.,TRBJ2-7,TRBV9,TRBD1,TGTGCCAGCAGCGCGGAGGACAGGCCTCCCTACGAGCAGTACTTC,CASSAEDRPPYEQYF
.,TRBJ1-3,TRBV14,.,TGTGCCAGCGCCGGGACAACTGGAAACACCATATATTTT,CASAGTTGNTIYF
.,TRBJ1-1,TRBV29-1,TRBD1,TGCAGCGCGGGGGGACAGGGAAGAACTGAAGCTTTCTTT,CSAGGQGRTEAFF
once,TRBJ1-2,TRBV30,.,TGTGCCTGGACGGGAGGGGACTATGGCTACACCTTC,CAWTGGDYGYTF
.,TRBJ2-2,TRBV18,.,TGTGCCAGCTCTCCCCGAACAGGGATCGTGGACACCGGGGAGCTGTTTTTT,CASSPRTGIVDTGELFF
.,TRBJ2-5,TRBV10-3,TRBD1,TGTGCCATCAGCTCTCGGACAGGGGGCGCAACCCAGTACTTC,CAISSRTGGATQYF
.,TRBJ1-3,TRBV29-1,.,TGCAGCACGATGACAGTTAGCTCTGGAAACACCATATATTTT,CSTMTVSSGNTIYF
.,TRBJ2-1,TRBV4-1,TRBD2,TGCGCCAGCAGCCAAGTGGGGGGGTCCTACAATGAGCAGTTCTTC,CASSQVGGSYNEQFF
.,TRBJ1-2,TRBV11-2,TRBD1,TGTGCCAGCAGCCGGGGACAGACAAGCTATGGCTACACCTTC,CASSRGQTSYGYTF
.,TRBJ2-5,TRBV6-1,.,TGTGCCAGCAGTGAAGCGCTTCCTAGCATGAGAGAGACCCAGTACTTC,CASSEALPSMRETQYF
.,TRBJ2-7,TRBV5-1,.,TGCGCCAGCAGCTTGCGCAGGGCCTCCTACGAGCAGTACTTC,CASSLRRASYEQYF
.,TRBJ1-4,TRBV19,.,TGTGCCAGTAGTAGCAGGGCAACTAATGAAAAACTGTTTTTT,CASSSRATNEKLFF
.,TRBJ1-2,TRBV4-1,TRBD1,TGCGCCAGCAGCCACTTGGGACAGTCAAATCTCTATGGCTACACCTTC,CASSHLGQSNLYGYTF
.,TRBJ1-5,TRBV29-1,.,TGCAGCGTTCTAGAGGGCACAAAGGAACAGCCCCAGCATTTT,CSVLEGTKEQPQHF
.,TRBJ2-7,TRBV2,.,TGTGCCAGCAGGGGGATTTCCTACGAGCAGTACTTC,CASRGISYEQYF
.,TRBJ2-2,TRBV5-1,TRBD2,TGCGCCAGCAGCTTAATTACTAGCGGGGGGCTCAAGAACACCGGGGAGCTGTTTTTT,CASSLITSGGLKNTGELFF
.,TRBJ2-5,TRBV12-1,.,TGTGCCAGCAGCTTTCCTAGCGGAGGAGTGAAAGAGACCCAGTACTTC,CASSFPSGGVKETQYF
.,TRBJ1-1,TRBV7-9,TRBD1,TGTGCCAGCAGCTCCTCTACCGGGACAGGAAACACTGAAGCTTTCTTT,CASSSSTGTGNTEAFF
once,TRBJ2-1,TRBV10-1,TRBD2,TGCGCCAGCAGTGACCGCGGGACTAATTTTAATGAGCAGTTCTTC,CASSDRGTNFNEQFF
.,TRBJ2-7,TRBV7-2,.,TGTGCCAGCAGCTTGGATTTCCTCTCCTACGAGCAGTACTTC,CASSLDFLSYEQYF
.,TRBJ2-7,TRBV6-1,.,TGTGCCAGCAGGCAACCCGGAACCTACGAGCAGTACTTC,CASRQPGTYEQYF
.,TRBJ1-6,TRBV30,.,TGTGCCTGGAGTGTCCCGGGGACAAGTAATTCACCCCTCCACTTT,CAWSVPGTSNSPLHF
.,TRBJ2-1,TRBV7-6,.,TGTGCCAGCAGCTTAGCTGGAAAGAATGAGCAGTTCTTC,CASSLAGKNEQFF
.,TRBJ1-4,TRBV6-1,.,TGTGCCAGCAGTGATAACCGGGCTCCTAATGAAAAACTGTTTTTT,CASSDNRAPNEKLFF
.,TRBJ2-1,TRBV15,.,TGTGCCACCACCAGGAGAAATAACCGGGGAGGCTACAATGAGCAGTTCTTC,CATTRRNNRGGYNEQFF
.,TRBJ2-2,TRBV5-1,.,TGCGCCAGCAGCCCCAGGGGAACGGACACCGGGGAGCTGTTTTTT,CASSPRGTDTGELFF
.,TRBJ2-1,TRBV19,.,TGTGCCAGTAGTATTGAGAGGCCCACCAATGAGCAGTTCTTC,CASSIERPTNEQFF
.,TRBJ2-7,TRBV7-9,TRBD2,TGTGCCAGCAGCTTTGCCTATGGACTAGCGGGAACCTACGAGCAGTACTTC,CASSFAYGLAGTYEQYF
.,TRBJ2-6,TRBV30,.,TGTGCCTGGAGTGTACAGAGTGGGGCCAACGTCCTGACTTTC,CAWSVQSGANVLTF
.,TRBJ2-7,TRBV7-6,TRBD2,TGTGCCAGCAGCTTAGTTGCTAGCGGGGAAGACTCCTACGAGCAGTACTTC,CASSLVASGEDSYEQYF
.,TRBJ1-5,TRBV5-8,TRBD1,TGTGCCAGCACCGTTACCTCGACAGGGGGTGGTGGCAATCAGCCCCAGCATTTT,CASTVTSTGGGGNQPQHF
once,TRBJ2-7,TRBV10-3,.,TGTGCCATCAGTGAGTCAGGATCTAGGGTCCGCGAGCAGTACTTC,CAISESGSRVREQYF
.,TRBJ2-7,TRBV5-4,TRBD1,TGTGCCAGCAGCTGGGACAGGGACCCCCCTAACGAGCAGTACTTC,CASSWDRDPPNEQYF
.,TRBJ1-4,TRBV5-1,.,TGCGCCAGCAGCAGTCAGGGTACTAATGAAAAACTGTTTTTT,CASSSQGTNEKLFF